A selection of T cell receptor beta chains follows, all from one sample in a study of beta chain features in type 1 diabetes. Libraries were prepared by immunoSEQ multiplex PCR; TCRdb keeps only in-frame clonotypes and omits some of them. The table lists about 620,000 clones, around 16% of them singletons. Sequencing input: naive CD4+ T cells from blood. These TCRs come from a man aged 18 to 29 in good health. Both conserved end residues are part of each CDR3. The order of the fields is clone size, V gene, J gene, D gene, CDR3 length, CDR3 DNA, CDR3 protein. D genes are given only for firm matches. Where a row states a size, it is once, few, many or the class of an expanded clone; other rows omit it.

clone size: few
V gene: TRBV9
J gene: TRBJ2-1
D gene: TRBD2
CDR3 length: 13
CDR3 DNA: TGTGCCAGCAGCTCTCGGACTAGCGTTGAGCAGTTCTTC
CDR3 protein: CASSSRTSVEQFF

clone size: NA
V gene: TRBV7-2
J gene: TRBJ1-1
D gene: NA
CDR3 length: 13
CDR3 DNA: TGTGCCAGCGGTTGGGACTGGGGGACTGAAGCTTTCTTT
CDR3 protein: CASGWDWGTEAFF

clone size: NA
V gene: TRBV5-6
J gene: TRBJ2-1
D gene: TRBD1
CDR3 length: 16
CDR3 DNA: TGTGCCAGCAGCTTGGACAGGGGGGTTCTCTACAATGAGCAGTTCTTC
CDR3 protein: CASSLDRGVLYNEQFF

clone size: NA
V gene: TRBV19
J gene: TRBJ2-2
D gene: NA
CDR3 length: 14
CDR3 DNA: TGTGCCAGTAGCATACGAGAGGTGGCCGGGGAGCTGTTTTTT
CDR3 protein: CASSIREVAGELFF

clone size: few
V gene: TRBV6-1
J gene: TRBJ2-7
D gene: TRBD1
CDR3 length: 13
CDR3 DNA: TGTGCCATCAGTGACAGGGGAGCGTACGAGCAGTACTTC
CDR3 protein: CAISDRGAYEQYF

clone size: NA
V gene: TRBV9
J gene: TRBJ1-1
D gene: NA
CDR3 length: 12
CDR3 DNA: TGTGCCAGCAGCGTAGCCGACACTGAAGCTTTCTTT
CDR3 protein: CASSVADTEAFF

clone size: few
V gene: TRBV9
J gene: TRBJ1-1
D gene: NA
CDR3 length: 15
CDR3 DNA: TGTGCCAGCAGCGTAGCGGCAGGGGAGGACACTGAAGCTTTCTTT
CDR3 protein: CASSVAAGEDTEAFF

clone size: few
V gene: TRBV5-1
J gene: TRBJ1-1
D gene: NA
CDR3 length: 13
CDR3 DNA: TGCGCCAGCAGCTCGGACCGGGGCACTGAAGCTTTCTTT
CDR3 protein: CASSSDRGTEAFF

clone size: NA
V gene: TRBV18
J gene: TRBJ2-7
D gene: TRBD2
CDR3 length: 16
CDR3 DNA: TGTGCCAGCTCACCAACCCTAGCGGGAGTATCGTACGAGCAGTACTTC
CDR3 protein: CASSPTLAGVSYEQYF

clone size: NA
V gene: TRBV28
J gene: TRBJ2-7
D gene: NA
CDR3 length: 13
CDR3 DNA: TGTGCCAGCAGGGCCGACGGAGCCTACGAGCAGTACTTC
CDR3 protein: CASRADGAYEQYF

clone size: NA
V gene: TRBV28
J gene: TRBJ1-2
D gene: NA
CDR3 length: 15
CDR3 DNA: TGTGCCAGCAGTCCCCCTGGCAGGAACAACTATGGCTACACCTTC
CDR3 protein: CASSPPGRNNYGYTF

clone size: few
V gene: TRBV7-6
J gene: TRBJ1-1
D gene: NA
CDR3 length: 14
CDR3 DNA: TGTGCCAGCAGCTTCGACCGCCGGAACACTGAAGCTTTCTTT
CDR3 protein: CASSFDRRNTEAFF

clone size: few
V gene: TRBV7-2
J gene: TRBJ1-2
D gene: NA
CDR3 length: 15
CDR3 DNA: TGTGCCAGCAGCTTGGGCTTGGGACGGAACTATGGCTACACCTTC
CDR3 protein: CASSLGLGRNYGYTF

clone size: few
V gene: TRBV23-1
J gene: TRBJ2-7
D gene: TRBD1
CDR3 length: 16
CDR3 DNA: TGCGCCACCAGCTGGGACAGGACAACTATATTATACGAGCAGTACTTC
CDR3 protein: CATSWDRTTILYEQYF

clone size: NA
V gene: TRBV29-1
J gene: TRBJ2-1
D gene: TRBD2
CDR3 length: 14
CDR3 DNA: TGCAGCGTTCTCGTAGGACTAGCTCGGGATGAGCAGTTCTTC
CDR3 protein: CSVLVGLARDEQFF

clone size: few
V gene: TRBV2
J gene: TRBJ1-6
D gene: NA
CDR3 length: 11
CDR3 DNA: TGTGCCAGCAGTGGAGACTCACCCCTCCACTTT
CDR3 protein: CASSGDSPLHF

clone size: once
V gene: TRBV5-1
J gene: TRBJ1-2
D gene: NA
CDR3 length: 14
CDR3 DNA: TGCGCCAGCAGCGTCGGACAGAGCCGCTATGGCTACACCTTC
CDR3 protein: CASSVGQSRYGYTF

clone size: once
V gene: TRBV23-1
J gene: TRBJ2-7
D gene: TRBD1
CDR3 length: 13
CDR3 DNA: TGCGCCAGCAGGCAGGGGGCTTTGTACGAGCAGTACTTC
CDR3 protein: CASRQGALYEQYF

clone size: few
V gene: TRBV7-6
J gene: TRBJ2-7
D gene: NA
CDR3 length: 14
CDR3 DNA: TGTGCCAGCAGCGGCCGGGACCCGCCCTACGAGCAGTACTTC
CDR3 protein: CASSGRDPPYEQYF

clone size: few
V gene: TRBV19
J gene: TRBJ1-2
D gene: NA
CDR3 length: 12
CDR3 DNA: TGTGCCTCGACAGCTGCGGGAGGAGGCTACACCTTC
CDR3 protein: CASTAAGGGYTF

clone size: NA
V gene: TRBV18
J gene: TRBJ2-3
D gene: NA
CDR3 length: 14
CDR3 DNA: TGTGCCAGCTCACCGTACGCTAGCACAGATACGCAGTATTTT
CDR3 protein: CASSPYASTDTQYF

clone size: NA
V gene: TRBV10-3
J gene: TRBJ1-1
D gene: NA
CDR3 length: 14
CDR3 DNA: TGTGCCATCAGGGGGGCGGTAGGGAATTTTGAAGCTTTCTTT
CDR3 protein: CAIRGAVGNFEAFF

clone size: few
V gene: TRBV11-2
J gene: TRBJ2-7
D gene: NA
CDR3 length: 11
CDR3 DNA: TGTGCCAGCAGCATAAACTGGGAGCAGTACTTC
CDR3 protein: CASSINWEQYF

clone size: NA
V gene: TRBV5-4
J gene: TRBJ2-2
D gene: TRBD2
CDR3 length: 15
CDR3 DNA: TGTGCCAGCAGCTTGACTAGCGGGAGCTCCGGGGAGCTGTTTTTT
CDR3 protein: CASSLTSGSSGELFF

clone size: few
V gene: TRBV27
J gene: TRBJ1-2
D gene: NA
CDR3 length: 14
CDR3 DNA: TGTGCCAGCAGTCCCAGGGGAACTAACTATGGCTACACCTTC
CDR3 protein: CASSPRGTNYGYTF

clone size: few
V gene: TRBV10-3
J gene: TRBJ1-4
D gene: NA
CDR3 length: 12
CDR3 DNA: TGTGCCATCAGTCACGACAGGGAAAAACTGTTTTTT
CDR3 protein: CAISHDREKLFF

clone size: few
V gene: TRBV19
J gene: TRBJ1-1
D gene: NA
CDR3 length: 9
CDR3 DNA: TGTGCCAGTAGTAAGGGGACGTTCTTT
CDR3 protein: CASSKGTFF

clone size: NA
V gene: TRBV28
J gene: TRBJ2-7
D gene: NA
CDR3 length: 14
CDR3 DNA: TGTGCCAGCTCCCTTAGGGGTGGGGGCTACGAGCAGTACTTC
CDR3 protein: CASSLRGGGYEQYF

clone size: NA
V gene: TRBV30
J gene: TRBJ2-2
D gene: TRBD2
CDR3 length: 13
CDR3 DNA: TGCGCCGGGACTAGCTGGAAGACGGGGGAGCTGTTTTTT
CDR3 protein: CAGTSWKTGELFF

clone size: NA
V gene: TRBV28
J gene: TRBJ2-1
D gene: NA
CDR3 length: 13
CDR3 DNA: TGTGCCAGCAGTTTATCTGGTGACAATGAGCAGTTCTTC
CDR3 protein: CASSLSGDNEQFF

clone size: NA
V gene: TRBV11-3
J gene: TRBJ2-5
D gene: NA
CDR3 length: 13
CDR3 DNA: TGTGCCAGCAGCAGAGGGGTTACGGAGACCCAGTACTTC
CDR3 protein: CASSRGVTETQYF

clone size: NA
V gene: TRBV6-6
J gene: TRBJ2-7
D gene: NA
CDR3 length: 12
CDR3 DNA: TGTGCCAGTGGACAAGTACCCTACGAGCAGTACTTC
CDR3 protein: CASGQVPYEQYF

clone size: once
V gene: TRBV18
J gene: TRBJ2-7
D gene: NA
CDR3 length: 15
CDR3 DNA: TGTGCCAGCTCACCGGTTTCTGGGGGGAAGAAGGAGCAGTACTTC
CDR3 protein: CASSPVSGGKKEQYF

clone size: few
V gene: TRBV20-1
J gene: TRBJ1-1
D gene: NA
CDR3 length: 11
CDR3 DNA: TGCAGTGCTATTTGGAACACTGAAGCTTTCTTT
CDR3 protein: CSAIWNTEAFF

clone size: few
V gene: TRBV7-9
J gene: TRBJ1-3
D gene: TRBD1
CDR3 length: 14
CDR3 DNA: TGTGCCAGCAGCTCGACAGGGGGTGGAAACACCATATATTTT
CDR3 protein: CASSSTGGGNTIYF

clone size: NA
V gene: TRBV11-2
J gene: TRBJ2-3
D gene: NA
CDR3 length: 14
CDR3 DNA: TGTGCCAGCAGCCGAGTAGTTGTTACAGATACGCAGTATTTT
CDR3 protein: CASSRVVVTDTQYF

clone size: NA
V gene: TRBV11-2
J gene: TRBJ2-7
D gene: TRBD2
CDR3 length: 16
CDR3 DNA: TGTGCCAGCAGCCTCCGACTAGCGGGAGGTCCCTACGAGCAGTACTTC
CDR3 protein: CASSLRLAGGPYEQYF

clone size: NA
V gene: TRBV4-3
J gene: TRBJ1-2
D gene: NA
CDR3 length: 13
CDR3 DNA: TGCGCCAGCAGCCAAGCCTCAGAGGGGGGCTACACCTTC
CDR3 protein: CASSQASEGGYTF

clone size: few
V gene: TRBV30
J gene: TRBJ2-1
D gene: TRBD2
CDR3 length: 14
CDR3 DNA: TGTGCCTGGAGTACTAGCGGCCTCAGGAATGAGCAGTTCTTC
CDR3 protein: CAWSTSGLRNEQFF

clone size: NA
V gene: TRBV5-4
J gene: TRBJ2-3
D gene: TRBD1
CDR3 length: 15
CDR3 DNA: TGTGCCAGCACCATAGACAGGGGAAGATTGAGTACGCAGTATTTT
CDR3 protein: CASTIDRGRLSTQYF

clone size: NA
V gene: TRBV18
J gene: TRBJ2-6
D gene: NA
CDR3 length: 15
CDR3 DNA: TGTGCCAGCTCACCTAAGGTACCCGGGGCCAACGTCCTGACTTTC
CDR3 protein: CASSPKVPGANVLTF